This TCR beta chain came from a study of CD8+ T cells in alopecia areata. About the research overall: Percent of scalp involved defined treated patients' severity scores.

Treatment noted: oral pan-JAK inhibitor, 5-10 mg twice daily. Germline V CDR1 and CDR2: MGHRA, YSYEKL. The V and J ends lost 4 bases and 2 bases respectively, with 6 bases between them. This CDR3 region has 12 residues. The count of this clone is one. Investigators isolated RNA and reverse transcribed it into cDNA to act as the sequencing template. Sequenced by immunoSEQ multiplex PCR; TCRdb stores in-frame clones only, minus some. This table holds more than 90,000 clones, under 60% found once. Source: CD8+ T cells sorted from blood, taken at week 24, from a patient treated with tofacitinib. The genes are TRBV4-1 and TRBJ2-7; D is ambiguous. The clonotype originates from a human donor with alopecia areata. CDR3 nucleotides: TGCGCCAGCAGCCCCTCTCCCTACGAGCAGTACTTC. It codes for CASSPSPYEQYF.